These T cell receptor beta chains were read from a single sample in a study of HIV-infected patients and healthy controls. TCRdb re-derived calls from the 5' RACE reads in MiXCR, one entry per CDR3 protein. The sample lists 17,000 or so distinct CDR3 sequences; roughly 6% were seen once. The material sequenced was blood. The receptor source for this set is an adult in good health. CDR3s include the opening cysteine and the closing phenylalanine or tryptophan. D genes are given only for firm matches. The listing skips clone size in some rows; elsewhere it reads once, few, many or a size class.

J | D | length | V | size | DNA | CDR3
TRBJ1-1 | - | 14 | TRBV20-1 | many | TGCAGTGCTAGACACGGGGGGGCAGGGACTGAAGCTTTCTTT | CSARHGGAGTEAFF
TRBJ2-3 | TRBD1 | 14 | TRBV5-1 | many | TGCGCCAGCAGCCGCCTGACAGGGACAGATACGCAGTATTTT | CASSRLTGTDTQYF
TRBJ1-1 | - | 17 | TRBV10-3 | many | TGTGCCATCAGTGCGTCCACACTACAGAGCCCGAACACTGAAGCTTTCTTT | CAISASTLQSPNTEAFF
TRBJ2-3 | - | 18 | TRBV7-2 | medium-sized | TGTGCCAGCAGCTTGCTACTCTGGGACGGTTCTAGCACAGATACGCAGTATTTT | CASSLLLWDGSSTDTQYF
TRBJ2-5 | - | 14 | TRBV18 | many | TGTGCCAGCTCACCACCGTGGGGCCAAGAGACCCAGTACTTC | CASSPPWGQETQYF
TRBJ2-3 | - | 16 | TRBV7-2 | many | TGTGCCAGCAGCTTATTAGCAGGGCTGGGAGCAGATACGCAGTATTTT | CASSLLAGLGADTQYF
TRBJ2-3 | TRBD1 | 13 | TRBV6-1 | many | TGTGCCAGCACTATTGACAGGGGTGATACGCAGTATTTT | CASTIDRGDTQYF
TRBJ2-7 | TRBD1 | 19 | TRBV12-3/TRBV12-4 | - | TGTGCCAGCAGCGACACGCGGACAGGGTGGTACCCTTATGGAGGAGAGCAGTACTTC | CASSDTRTGWYPYGGEQYF
TRBJ2-1 | TRBD1 | 18 | TRBV28 | few | TGTGCCAGCAGTTGGGACAGGGGGCACGGTTCCCCCTACAATGAGCAGTTCTTC | CASSWDRGHGSPYNEQFF
TRBJ2-1 | TRBD2 | 16 | TRBV29-1 | many | TGCAGCGTTGAAGATCAGCGGGGGGGGTCCTACAATGAGCAGTTCTTC | CSVEDQRGGSYNEQFF
TRBJ2-5 | - | 15 | TRBV4-2 | - | TGTGCCAGCAGCCCCTGGAGCGCTGCCGAAGAGACCCAGTACTTC | CASSPWSAAEETQYF